This is a list of T cell receptor beta chains from one sample in a study of CXCR3-negative and CXCR3-positive naive CD8 T cells. TCRdb re-analyzed the 5' RACE reads; it lists each CDR3 protein once, without DNA. Its clone listing holds 55,000 to 70,000 distinct CDR3 sequences. Sequencing used naive CXCR3+ CD8+ T cells from blood. The receptors stem from a human donor in good health. Some clones in this sample may be carry-over from other donors' samples. Both conserved end residues are part of each CDR3.

J | V | CDR3
TRBJ1-1 | TRBV7-3 | CASSLLGGTEAFF
TRBJ1-2 | TRBV29-1 | CSVTSHYGYTF
TRBJ1-2 | TRBV10-3 | CAISEATGIYGYTF
TRBJ2-7 | TRBV19 | CATQAWIGSSYEQYF
TRBJ1-2 | TRBV29-1 | CSVEESANYGYTF
TRBJ2-5 | TRBV6-2/TRBV6-3 | CASSYFAGSQETQYF
TRBJ1-1 | TRBV6-2/TRBV6-3 | CASTPLMNTEAFF
TRBJ2-7 | TRBV18 | CASSPNLAGGLSYEQYF
TRBJ1-1 | TRBV7-2 | CASSLLPGGPEAFF
TRBJ2-5 | TRBV5-1 | CASSVWTGAAVSQYF
TRBJ2-5 | TRBV7-9 | CASSTTPETQYF
TRBJ2-1 | TRBV27 | CASSLMTGGMSEFF
TRBJ2-4 | TRBV29-1 | CSVKERNIQYF
TRBJ2-1 | TRBV14 | CASSQVQRTVLYNEQFF
TRBJ2-7 | TRBV7-7 | CASSPGTGLYEQYF
TRBJ2-7 | TRBV29-1 | CSVEVVPASSLSGEQYF
TRBJ2-3 | TRBV14 | CASSSGGGGTDTQYF
TRBJ2-1 | TRBV24-1 | CATSDVVTGLEIVSSYNEQFF
TRBJ1-6 | TRBV7-2 | CASSLLTGTGASVGSPLHF
TRBJ2-1 | TRBV7-9 | CASSFRGSYNEQFF